This T cell receptor (beta chain) comes out of a study of shared clonotypes between healthy human individuals. The wider study: There were three CD4 naive, three CD4 memory, two CD8 naive and one CD8 memory plates per donor. Points from the study as a whole: Larger richness was generally estimated for naive than memory subsets. Compared with clonotypes that all four donors shared, non-shared clonotypes had lower generation probabilities.

On this clone itself: As yet, its antigen is unknown.

Original methodology: Junction-only sequences without quality scores came from ImmunoSEQ, so filtering differed. Some clones are missing from TCRdb's copy, which holds only in-frame ones; the method was immunoSEQ multiplex PCR. The V and J calls and clone size were taken over from that table, and D and trimming were inferred from the DNA. The sample has 100,000 or so clones; 67% are singletons. Germline V gives CDR1 KGHSH, CDR2 LQKENI. Trimming removed 3 bases from V and 7 bases from J; junction bases left unmatched: 10. CDR3 length: 16 residues. The sequence was collected from a woman in her twenties or thirties in good health. The specimen sequenced was memory CD8+ T cells sorted from blood. The subset denotes: CD45RO+ cells pooled with CCR7-negative TemRA cells. The genes are TRBV18 and TRBJ2-1; 9 nucleotides align to TRBD2. The CDR3 DNA sequence: TGTGCCAGCTCACCCAAACGCGGCGGGAGGGGTAATGAGCAGTTCTTC. This encodes CASSPKRGGRGNEQFF. Full variable domain (missing parts from reference TRBV18 and TRBJ2-1): NAGVMQNPRHLVRRRGQEARLRCSPMKGHSHVYWYRQLPEEGLKFMVYLQKENIIDESGMPKERFSAEFPKEGPSILRIQQVVRGDSAAYFCASSPKRGGRGNEQFFGPGTRLTVL.